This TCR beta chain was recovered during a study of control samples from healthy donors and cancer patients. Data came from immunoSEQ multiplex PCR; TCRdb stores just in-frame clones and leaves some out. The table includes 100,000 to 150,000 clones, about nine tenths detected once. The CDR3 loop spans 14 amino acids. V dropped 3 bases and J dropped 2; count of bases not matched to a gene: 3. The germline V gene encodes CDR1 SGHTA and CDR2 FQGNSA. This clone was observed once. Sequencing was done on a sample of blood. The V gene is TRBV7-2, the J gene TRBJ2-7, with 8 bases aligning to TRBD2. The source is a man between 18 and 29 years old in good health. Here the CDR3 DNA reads TGTGCCAGCAGCTTTAGCGGGAATACCTACGAGCAGTACTTC. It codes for CASSFSGNTYEQYF. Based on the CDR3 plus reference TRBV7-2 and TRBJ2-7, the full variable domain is GAGVSQSPSNKVTEKGKDVELRCDPISGHTALYWYRQSLGQGLEFLIYFQGNSAPDKSGLPSDRFSAERTGGSVSTLTIQRTQQEDSAVYLCASSFSGNTYEQYFGPGTRLTVT.